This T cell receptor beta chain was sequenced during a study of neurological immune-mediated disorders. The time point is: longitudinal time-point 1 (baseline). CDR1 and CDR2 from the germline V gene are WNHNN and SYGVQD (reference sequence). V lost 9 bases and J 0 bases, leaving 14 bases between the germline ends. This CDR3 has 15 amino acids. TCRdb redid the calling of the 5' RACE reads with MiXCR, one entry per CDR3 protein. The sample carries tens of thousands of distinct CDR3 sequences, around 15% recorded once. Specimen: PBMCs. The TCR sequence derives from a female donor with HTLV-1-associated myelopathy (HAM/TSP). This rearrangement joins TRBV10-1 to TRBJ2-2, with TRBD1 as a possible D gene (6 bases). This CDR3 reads CARYREWSNTGELFF. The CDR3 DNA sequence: TGCGCCAGATACAGGGAGTGGTCGAACACCGGGGAGCTGTTTTTT.